This T cell receptor (beta chain) was captured in a study of blood T cells in healthy people across ages. A J-beta primer mix and a sample-barcoded 5' primer were used in a second PCR of about 7 to 11 cycles. From the 5' RACE reads, TCRdb called clonotypes with MiXCR, one entry per CDR3 protein. Among roughly 2 million distinct CDR3 sequences, about 50% were seen once, and the ten largest hold 2.1%. Study-level points and caveats: Both higher diversity and more naive CD4+ cells marked long-lived donors when set against aged donors. Researchers report that TCR beta diversity correlated strongly with naive T cell percentage.

A note on this clonotype: Its specificity is not known.

Unmatched junction bases numbered 10, after V lost 5 bases and J lost 6 bases. CDR3 length equals 15 residues. Germline CDR1 and CDR2: SGHRS and YFSETQ. Sequenced material: blood. The clonotype was recovered from a woman between 35 and 50 years old in good health. The V gene is TRBV5-1, the J gene TRBJ2-1, with 8 bases that match TRBD2. The DNA for the CDR3 is TGCGCCAGCAGACCTATTAGCGGGGTGGTCAATGAGCAGTTCTTC. It specifies CASRPISGVVNEQFF. Using reference TRBV5-1 and TRBJ2-1 for the parts outside the CDR3, the full variable domain is KAGVTQTPRYLIKTRGQQVTLSCSPISGHRSVSWYQQTPGQGLQFLFEYFSETQRNKGNFPGRFSGRQFSNSRSEMNVSTLELGDSALYLCASRPISGVVNEQFFGPGTRLTVL.